The 2 T cell receptor beta chains listed next were all sequenced from one sample in a study of lymphopenia after photon versus proton radiotherapy. Some clones are missing from TCRdb's copy, which holds only in-frame ones; the method was immunoSEQ multiplex PCR. The top ten hold 10% to 15% of the sample, which has roughly 58,000 clones, around 87% seen once. The sequenced sample was peripheral blood, obtained from a patient treated with proton-based radiotherapy. The origin of the receptors is a man of 80 years or more with esophageal cancer.

DNA for the CDR3: TGCGCCAGCAGCTTGCGAGGGGGCACTGAAGCTTTCTTT. Translation gives CASSLRGGTEAFF. This chain uses TRBV5-1 with TRBJ1-1, with D possibly TRBD1 on 6 matching bases. The germline V gene has CDR1 SGHRS and CDR2 YFSETQ. V was pared by 1 base and J by 4 bases, with 8 bases between. The CDR3 totals 13 residues.

The gene calls are TRBV5-4 and TRBJ2-7; 9 bases match TRBD2. The germline V gene has CDR1 SGHNT and CDR2 YYREEE (reference sequence). The CDR3 consists of 15 residues. The J segment lost 4 bases and the V segment lost 0 bases, leaving 5 bases of the junction unmatched. CDR3 in amino acids: CASSLAGREGYEQYF. The CDR3 nucleotides read TGTGCCAGCAGCTTGGCGGGGCGGGAGGGATACGAGCAGTACTTC. Full variable domain (rest looked up from reference TRBV5-4 and TRBJ2-7): ETGVTQSPTHLIKTRGQQVTLRCSSQSGHNTVSWYQQALGQGPQFIFQYYREEENGRGNFPPRFSGLQFPNYSSELNVNALELDDSALYLCASSLAGREGYEQYFGPGTRLTVT.